Below are 17 T cell receptor beta chains sequenced from a single sample in a study of control samples from healthy donors and cancer patients. Profiled with immunoSEQ multiplex PCR; TCRdb holds only in-frame clones, not every one. The data hold about 130,000 clones, with 85% to 95% observed a single time. The specimen was PBMCs. Source of these receptors: a man aged 60 to 75 with colorectal cancer.

The V gene is TRBV18, the J gene TRBJ1-2; D unresolved. V lost 1 base to trimming and J lost 5 bases, with 23 bases between them. CDR3 length: 18 amino acids. The germline CDR1 and CDR2 sequences are KGHSH and LQKENI. Here the CDR3 DNA reads TGTGCCAGCTCACCACTTGACATTTTATCCCTCTCCTCTTATGGCTACACCTTC. It yields the protein CASSPLDILSLSSYGYTF. Looking up the rest from reference TRBV18 and TRBJ1-2 gives the full variable domain: NAGVMQNPRHLVRRRGQEARLRCSPMKGHSHVYWYRQLPEEGLKFMVYLQKENIIDESGMPKERFSAEFPKEGPSILRIQQVVRGDSAAYFCASSPLDILSLSSYGYTFGSGTRLTVV.

This chain connects TRBV29-1 to TRBJ1-2; D is perhaps TRBD1 (5 bases). Germline V gene sequence: CDR1 SQVTM, CDR2 ANQGSEA. The V and J ends lost 0 bases and 0 bases respectively, with 14 bases between them. This CDR3 is 16 amino acids long. CDR3 DNA sequence: TGCAGCGTTGAAGAGGGCAGGGACTCTCCTAACTATGGCTACACCTTC. Its translation is CSVEEGRDSPNYGYTF.

The rearrangement links TRBV5-4 to TRBJ2-7; 13 nucleotides match TRBD2. The germline V gene has CDR1 SGHNT and CDR2 YYREEE (reference sequence). The CDR3 has 17 residues. V was clipped by 5 bases and J by 3 bases; unmatched bases: 11. The CDR3 loop reads CASSSTSGGASYYEQYF. CDR3 bases: TGTGCCAGCAGTTCTACTAGCGGGGGGGCGTCTTACTACGAGCAGTACTTC.

This clone occurred once. The CDR3, as DNA: TGTGCCAGTAGTATCTGGGGCAGGCCGAATCAGCCCCAGCATTTT. Protein product: CASSIWGRPNQPQHF. This chain connects TRBV19 to TRBJ1-5, with a possible D match to TRBD1 (5 bases). The CDR3 is 15 amino acids. CDR1 is LNHDA, CDR2 SQIVND, per germline (reference sequence). Trimming cost V 3 bases and J 4 bases, with 13 bases left between them.

V and J are TRBV3-1 (or the pseudogene TRBV3-2) and TRBJ2-3; 7 bases agree with TRBD1. The CDR3 is 15 amino acids. Germline V lookup: CDR1 LGHDT, CDR2 YNNKEL (reference sequence). V trimming: 3 bases; J trimming: 3 bases; junction bases outside the gene matches: 6. The CDR3 nucleotides are TGTGCCAGCAGCCATCGACAGGGAATAACAGATACGCAGTATTTT. Its protein product is CASSHRQGITDTQYF.

The chain carries TRBV24-1 and TRBJ2-2; 7 bases agree with TRBD2. The V gene's germline CDR1 is KGHDR and CDR2 SFDVKD. The V gene end was trimmed by 9 bases and the J gene end by 6 bases; junction bases not matched to a gene: 6. This CDR3 is 13 amino acids long. The CDR3 sequence: CATSREGSGELFF. CDR3 sequence (DNA): TGTGCCACCTCAAGGGAGGGGTCCGGGGAGCTGTTTTTT.

The chain joins TRBV27 to TRBJ2-7, with TRBD1 identical over 7 bases. Germline CDR1 is MNHEY and CDR2 is SMNVEV (reference sequence). This CDR3 is built from 15 residues. V trimming: 0 bases; J trimming: 4 bases; junction bases outside the gene matches: 6. DNA for the CDR3: TGTGCCAGCAGTTTATCATTAGGGGGCGGGTACGAGCAGTACTTC. Protein product: CASSLSLGGGYEQYF.

V usage is TRBV27 and J usage is TRBJ1-1, with a weak D call TRBD1 (5 bases). Germline-derived CDR1 and CDR2 are MNHEY and SMNVEV (reference sequence). The CDR3 contains 13 residues. The V end was cut by 4 bases, the J end by 2 bases, with 8 bases between. The CDR3 sequence is CASSSTANTEAFF. DNA of the CDR3: TGTGCCAGCAGTTCGACAGCCAACACTGAAGCTTTCTTT.

The V call is TRBV7-8, the J call TRBJ1-6; 10 bases map to TRBD1. Germline trimming cut 3 bases from V and 6 bases from J; bases unmatched to any gene: 2. Germline V gene lookup returns CDR1 SGHVS and CDR2 FQNEAQ. The CDR3 has 15 amino acids. For the CDR3, the DNA is TGTGCCAGCAGCTTCTGGACAGGGGGTAATTCACCCCTCCACTTT. Translated, it gives CASSFWTGGNSPLHF.

The chain combines TRBV6-6 with TRBJ2-1; maybe TRBD1 (6 bases). The CDR3 sequence is 14 residues long. V gave up 5 bases and J gave up 7 bases, with 15 bases separating them. CDR1 is MNHNY and CDR2 is SVGAGI in the germline V gene (reference sequence). CDR3 amino acids: CASSKGGYSNEQFF. In DNA, the CDR3 is TGTGCCAGCAGTAAAGGGGGTTATAGTAATGAGCAGTTCTTC.

J is TRBJ1-4 and V is TRBV19; weak D call: TRBD1 (5 bases). Trimming pared 6 bases from V and 2 bases from J, leaving 10 bases between. Per the germline V gene, CDR1 is LNHDA and CDR2 is SQIVND (reference sequence). The CDR3 length is 14 residues. CDR3 bases: TGTGCCAGTAGAGGGGACGTTACTAATGAAAAACTGTTTTTT. Translation: CASRGDVTNEKLFF.

The chain uses TRBV6-6 and TRBJ2-1; 13 bases map to TRBD2. The J segment lost 0 bases and the V segment lost 5 bases, leaving 10 bases of the junction unmatched. CDR3 length equals 19 residues. Per the germline V gene, CDR1 is MNHNY and CDR2 is SVGAGI (reference sequence). As DNA, the CDR3 is TGTGCCAGCAGTCCCGGACTAGCGGGGGCAATGAGCTCCTACAATGAGCAGTTCTTC. This codes for CASSPGLAGAMSSYNEQFF.

CDR3 protein: CATSDPLLAGGPQETQYF. The DNA for the CDR3 is TGTGCCACCAGTGATCCACTCCTAGCGGGGGGGCCACAAGAGACCCAGTACTTC. This sequence joins TRBV24-1 and TRBJ2-5; 12 nucleotides agree with TRBD2. The CDR3 totals 18 residues. Trimming removed 3 bases from V and 2 bases from J; junction bases left unmatched: 9. Germline CDR1 is KGHDR and CDR2 is SFDVKD.

The chain carries TRBV5-1 and TRBJ2-1; D possibly uses TRBD1 or TRBD2 (6 bases each). V lost 4 bases and J 4 bases, leaving 18 bases between the germline ends. Per germline, CDR1 SGHRS and CDR2 YFSETQ. The length of the CDR3 is 16 residues. CDR3 bases: TGCGCCAGCAGCCCAGGGGCGGGAACCTTTTACAATGAGCAGTTCTTC. It translates to CASSPGAGTFYNEQFF.

Note on this clone: Other DNA sequences in the same sample also yield this CDR3. This chain connects TRBV2 to TRBJ2-7; D is unresolved. Germline V gives CDR1 SNHLY, CDR2 FYNNEI. CDR3 length: 11 amino acids. V was cut by 6 bases and J by 3 bases, with 6 bases left in between. The chain's CDR3 is CASRGDYEQYF. In DNA, the CDR3 is TGTGCCAGCAGGGGCGACTACGAGCAGTACTTC.

The J gene is TRBJ2-5, the V gene TRBV29-1; TRBD2 agrees at 7 bases. The length of the CDR3 is 13 residues. Germline values: CDR1 SQVTM, CDR2 ANQGSEA. V was pared by 5 bases and J by 5 bases, with 8 bases of the junction left unmatched. CDR3 sequence (DNA): TGCAGCGTTAAGTTCTACGGGGGGGAGACCCAGTACTTC. Translating gives CSVKFYGGETQYF.

The rearrangement uses TRBV7-9 and TRBJ1-1, with a tentative D call TRBD1 (6 bases). The germline CDR1 and CDR2 sequences are SEHNR and FQNEAQ (reference sequence). The CDR3 is 12 residues long. Trimming took off 2 bases at V and 6 bases at J, with 7 bases between the two ends. The DNA of the CDR3 is TGTGCCAGCAGCTTACCAGGGGCTGAAGCTTTCTTT. Its translation: CASSLPGAEAFF.